The entry that follows covers one T cell receptor (beta chain) sequence. What it binds is unknown. This entry belongs to a study of beta chain features in type 1 diabetes. Study-level points and caveats: In all four CD4+ subsets, TCRB CDR3 length was significantly, moderately reduced in type 1 diabetes.

Germline values: CDR1 SGHTA, CDR2 FQGTGA. There are 13 residues in the CDR3. With V trimmed by 8 bases and J by 5 bases, 8 bases remained unmatched. Reverse transcription of all isolated RNA meant that expressed TCRB transcripts were sequenced. The method was immunoSEQ multiplex PCR; TCRdb's version includes in-frame clones alone and lacks a portion of them. The sample has 35,000 to 45,000 clones, over 50% seen once. The sequencing input was Tregs from blood. The receptor's source is a man under 40 with type 1 diabetes. Some clones in this sample may be carry-over from other donors' samples. The V and J genes are TRBV7-3 and TRBJ2-5; 7 bases align to TRBD2. The CDR3 protein is CASSPGGSETQYF. The DNA for the CDR3 is TGTGCCAGCTCCCCGGGAGGTTCGGAGACCCAGTACTTC.